A selection of T cell receptor beta chains follows, all from one sample in a study of CD8 T cells in Susac syndrome. TCRdb reprocessed the immunoSEQ multiplex PCR reads with MiXCR, giving one entry per CDR3 protein. Here the sample spans 120,000 or so distinct CDR3 sequences, about 95% being singletons. The sequenced material came from CD4+ T cells from PBMCs. These receptor sequences come from a human donor in good health. CDR3s include the opening cysteine and the closing phenylalanine or tryptophan. D genes are given only for firm matches. Size is omitted from some rows. Given values are once, few, many or a class for expanded clones.

j_call,v_call,d_call,clone_size,cdr3_aa,cdr3_nt
TRBJ2-7,TRBV15,-,-,CATSRALARSSYEQYF,TGTGCCACCAGCAGAGCCCTAGCGCGAAGCTCCTACGAGCAGTACTTC
TRBJ2-7,TRBV5-1,-,-,CASSLARGLSYEQYF,TGCGCCAGCAGCTTGGCCAGGGGCCTCTCCTACGAGCAGTACTTC
TRBJ2-7,TRBV11-2,-,-,CASSLGQGIGEQYF,TGTGCCAGCAGCTTAGGTCAGGGGATTGGCGAGCAGTACTTC
TRBJ1-1,TRBV6-6,-,-,CASSPTGDVNTEAFF,TGTGCCAGCAGTCCGACAGGAGACGTCAACACTGAAGCTTTCTTT
TRBJ2-1,TRBV14,TRBD2,-,CASSQGTSPPDEQFF,TGTGCCAGCAGCCAGGGGACTAGCCCTCCGGATGAGCAGTTCTTC
TRBJ2-7,TRBV11-1,-,-,CASSLENDFYEQYF,TGTGCCAGCAGCTTAGAAAACGACTTCTACGAGCAGTACTTC
TRBJ2-6,TRBV7-2,-,-,CASSRDDRSGANVLTF,TGTGCCAGCAGCAGAGACGACCGGTCTGGGGCCAACGTCCTGACTTTC
TRBJ1-1,TRBV20-1,-,once,CSAPRSRGGTEAFF,TGCAGTGCCCCCCGTAGCCGGGGGGGCACTGAAGCTTTCTTT
TRBJ2-3,TRBV14,-,-,CASSQGGARTDTQYF,TGTGCCAGCAGCCAAGGTGGGGCTCGCACAGATACGCAGTATTTT
TRBJ2-3,TRBV7-2,-,-,CASSLAGSDTQYF,TGTGCCAGCAGCTTAGCGGGGTCAGATACGCAGTATTTT
TRBJ2-7,TRBV9,TRBD2,-,CASSNEGLAGVSEQYF,TGTGCCAGCAGCAATGAGGGACTAGCGGGAGTTAGCGAGCAGTACTTC
TRBJ2-7,TRBV5-1,TRBD2,once,CASSRKRGLAGDYEQYF,TGCGCCAGCAGCCGGAAGCGGGGGCTAGCGGGAGATTACGAGCAGTACTTC
TRBJ2-7,TRBV5-1,-,-,CASSRDQRNYEQYF,TGCGCCAGCAGCCGAGACCAGAGGAACTACGAGCAGTACTTC
TRBJ2-5,TRBV18,TRBD2,-,CASSKAGGETQYF,TGTGCCAGCTCAAAGGCGGGAGGCGAGACCCAGTACTTC
TRBJ2-7,TRBV12-3/TRBV12-4,TRBD1,once,CASKGQGYEQYF,TGTGCCAGCAAGGGACAGGGCTACGAGCAGTACTTC
TRBJ2-5,TRBV5-1,-,-,CASSLALAIQETQYF,TGCGCCAGCAGCTTGGCCTTAGCGATCCAAGAGACCCAGTACTTC
TRBJ1-1,TRBV5-1,TRBD1,-,CASSEWTGPNTEAFF,TGCGCCAGCAGCGAGTGGACAGGGCCGAACACTGAAGCTTTCTTT
TRBJ2-1,TRBV2,TRBD1,-,CASRGTGNPEQFF,TGTGCCAGCAGAGGGACAGGGAACCCTGAGCAGTTCTTC
TRBJ1-2,TRBV24-1,-,-,CATSDSDRPSYTF,TGTGCCACCAGTGATTCTGACAGACCCAGCTACACCTTC
TRBJ1-4,TRBV25-1,-,-,CASSAGHATNEKLFF,TGTGCCAGCAGTGCCGGTCATGCAACTAATGAAAAACTGTTTTTT
TRBJ2-5,TRBV5-1,-,-,CASSLEQLGTQYF,TGCGCCAGCAGCTTGGAACAGTTAGGGACCCAGTACTTC
TRBJ2-5,TRBV6-5,-,-,CASSYYYGTGETQYF,TGTGCCAGCAGTTACTATTACGGGACCGGAGAGACCCAGTACTTC
TRBJ2-3,TRBV20-1,TRBD2,-,CSAGRIAGGADTQYF,TGCAGTGCTGGGAGAATAGCGGGAGGCGCAGATACGCAGTATTTT
TRBJ2-3,TRBV20-1,TRBD2,-,CSATTSGTDTQYF,TGCAGTGCTACGACTAGCGGCACAGATACGCAGTATTTT
TRBJ2-7,TRBV28,-,-,CASSWAATYEQYF,TGTGCCAGCAGTTGGGCGGCTACCTACGAGCAGTACTTC
TRBJ1-1,TRBV20-1,-,-,CSAPLPGGTEAFF,TGCAGTGCTCCTTTGCCGGGAGGGACTGAAGCTTTCTTT
TRBJ2-5,TRBV7-2,TRBD1,-,CASSLGQGAGETQYF,TGTGCCAGCAGCTTAGGGCAGGGGGCTGGGGAGACCCAGTACTTC
TRBJ2-1,TRBV6-1,TRBD2,-,CASSDPWGGHNEQFF,TGTGCCAGCAGTGATCCGTGGGGAGGGCACAATGAGCAGTTCTTC
TRBJ2-3,TRBV5-1,TRBD1,-,CASTGRTGGGADTQYF,TGCGCCAGCACTGGGAGGACAGGGGGAGGCGCAGATACGCAGTATTTT
TRBJ1-1,TRBV20-1,-,-,CSAGAVRNTEAFF,TGCAGTGCCGGAGCAGTTAGGAACACTGAAGCTTTCTTT
TRBJ1-1,TRBV6-6,TRBD1,-,CASSSRDRGPNTEAFF,TGTGCCAGCAGTTCCCGCGACAGGGGGCCGAACACTGAAGCTTTCTTT
TRBJ1-1,TRBV10-3,TRBD1,-,CAIRTGTGGAFTEAFF,TGTGCCATCAGAACCGGGACAGGGGGCGCGTTTACTGAAGCTTTCTTT
TRBJ2-3,TRBV24-1,-,-,CATSDYGSTDTQYF,TGTGCCACCAGTGATTATGGGAGCACAGATACGCAGTATTTT
TRBJ2-1,TRBV28,TRBD2,-,CASSGLAGDSYNEQFF,TGTGCCAGCAGTGGACTAGCGGGAGACTCCTACAATGAGCAGTTCTTC
TRBJ1-5,TRBV6-1,-,-,CASRRETAGNQPQHF,TGTGCCAGCAGGCGGGAGACGGCTGGCAATCAGCCCCAGCATTTT
TRBJ2-2,TRBV5-4,TRBD2,-,CASSLNQLAGANTGELFF,TGTGCCAGCAGCCTTAACCAACTAGCGGGAGCGAACACCGGGGAGCTGTTTTTT
TRBJ2-1,TRBV24-1,-,-,CATSDPGLGVEQFF,TGTGCCACCAGTGATCCCGGTCTCGGGGTTGAGCAGTTCTTC
TRBJ2-3,TRBV14,-,-,CASSQVQASTDTQYF,TGTGCCAGCAGCCAAGTTCAGGCCAGCACAGATACGCAGTATTTT
TRBJ1-1,TRBV5-1,TRBD1,-,CASSPHPQGAPRTNTEAFF,TGCGCCAGCAGCCCACACCCACAGGGGGCGCCGAGAACGAACACTGAAGCTTTCTTT
TRBJ2-7,TRBV28,TRBD1,-,CASSSLQGGGYYEQYF,TGTGCCAGCAGTTCCCTACAAGGGGGCGGCTACTACGAGCAGTACTTC
TRBJ2-1,TRBV7-7,TRBD1,-,CASSSTGTGPNEQFF,TGTGCCAGCAGCTCCACCGGGACAGGGCCTAATGAGCAGTTCTTC
TRBJ2-7,TRBV7-9,-,-,CASSRQYYEQYF,TGTGCCAGCAGCCGTCAATACTACGAGCAGTACTTC
TRBJ2-5,TRBV28,-,-,CATRQYETQYF,TGTGCCACCCGACAGTACGAGACCCAGTACTTC
TRBJ1-2,TRBV7-2,TRBD1,-,CASSDRQGWRGYTF,TGTGCCAGCAGCGATCGACAGGGGTGGAGGGGCTACACCTTC
TRBJ1-3,TRBV15,-,-,CATSRIRNRGNTIYF,TGTGCCACCAGCAGGATAAGAAACCGTGGAAACACCATATATTTT
TRBJ2-7,TRBV12-3/TRBV12-4,-,-,CASSFYNSLGQYF,TGTGCCAGCAGTTTTTATAACAGCCTGGGGCAGTACTTC
TRBJ1-2,TRBV15,-,once,CATSRAHGANYGYTF,TGTGCCACCAGCAGAGCCCATGGGGCTAACTATGGCTACACCTTC
TRBJ2-3,TRBV7-2,TRBD1,-,CASSSHRGGDTQYF,TGTGCCAGCAGCTCTCACAGGGGTGGTGATACGCAGTATTTT
TRBJ2-1,TRBV29-1,-,-,CSVSQQSNEQFF,TGCAGCGTTTCCCAACAGAGCAATGAGCAGTTCTTC
TRBJ2-1,TRBV7-2,TRBD2,-,CASSPGLAGGQNEQFF,TGTGCCAGCAGCCCTGGACTAGCGGGAGGGCAAAATGAGCAGTTCTTC
TRBJ2-1,TRBV29-1,TRBD2,once,CSVGQGGYNEQFF,TGCAGCGTTGGTCAGGGAGGGTACAATGAGCAGTTCTTC
TRBJ1-4,TRBV28,-,once,CASSVSNEKLFF,TGTGCCAGCAGTGTCAGTAATGAAAAACTGTTTTTT
TRBJ2-5,TRBV24-1,-,-,CATSDPAGETQYF,TGTGCCACCAGTGACCCAGCGGGAGAGACCCAGTACTTC
TRBJ2-1,TRBV18,TRBD2,once,CASSPPGLAGVLNEQFF,TGTGCCAGCTCACCTCCCGGGCTAGCGGGGGTTTTAAATGAGCAGTTCTTC
TRBJ2-6,TRBV29-1,-,-,CSVGETGANVLTF,TGCAGCGTTGGTGAAACTGGGGCCAACGTCCTGACTTTC
TRBJ2-5,TRBV20-1,TRBD2,-,CSARDNLAVQETQYF,TGCAGTGCTAGAGATAACCTAGCGGTCCAAGAGACCCAGTACTTC
TRBJ2-7,TRBV29-1,-,-,CSVETQVPYEQYF,TGCAGCGTTGAAACCCAGGTACCCTACGAGCAGTACTTC
TRBJ2-1,TRBV3-1,-,-,CASSQLSQGVSYNEQFF,TGTGCCAGCAGCCAACTTTCTCAGGGAGTTTCCTACAATGAGCAGTTCTTC
TRBJ2-5,TRBV2,-,once,CASSEARQSKETQYF,TGTGCCAGCAGTGAAGCGCGGCAGTCGAAAGAGACCCAGTACTTC